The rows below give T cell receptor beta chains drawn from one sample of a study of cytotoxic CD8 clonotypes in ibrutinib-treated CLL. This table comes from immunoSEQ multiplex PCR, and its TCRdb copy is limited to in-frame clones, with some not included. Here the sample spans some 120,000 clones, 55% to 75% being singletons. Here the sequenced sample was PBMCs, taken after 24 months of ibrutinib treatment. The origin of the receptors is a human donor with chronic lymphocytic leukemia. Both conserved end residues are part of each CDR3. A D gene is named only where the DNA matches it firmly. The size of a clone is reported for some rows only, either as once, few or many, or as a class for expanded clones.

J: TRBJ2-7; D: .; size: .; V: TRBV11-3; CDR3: CASSPRTVPTLYEQYF; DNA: TGTGCCAGCAGCCCCCGGACAGTCCCGACGCTGTACGAGCAGTACTTC
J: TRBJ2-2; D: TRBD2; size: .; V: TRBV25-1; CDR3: CASSERLAGGPSELFF; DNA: TGTGCCAGCAGTGAAAGACTAGCGGGGGGGCCGTCGGAGCTGTTTTTT
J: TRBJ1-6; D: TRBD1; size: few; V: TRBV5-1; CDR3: CASSLGDSSYNSPLHF; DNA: TGCGCCAGCAGCTTGGGGGACAGCTCCTATAATTCACCCCTCCACTTT
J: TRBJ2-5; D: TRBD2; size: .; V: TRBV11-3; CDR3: CASSPVGTSGETQYF; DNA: TGTGCCAGCAGCCCAGTGGGGACTAGCGGAGAGACCCAGTACTTC
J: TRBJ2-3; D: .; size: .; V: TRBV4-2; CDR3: CASSQGATSTDTQYF; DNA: TGTGCCAGCAGCCAAGGAGCGACTAGCACAGATACGCAGTATTTT
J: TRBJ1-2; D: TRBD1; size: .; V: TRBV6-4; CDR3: CASSEQGYEGYTF; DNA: TGTGCCAGCAGTGAACAGGGGTATGAGGGCTACACCTTC
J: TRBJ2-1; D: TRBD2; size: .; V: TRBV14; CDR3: CASSRVTSGGSKWNEQFF; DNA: TGTGCCAGCAGCCGCGTGACTAGCGGGGGGTCCAAGTGGAATGAGCAGTTCTTC
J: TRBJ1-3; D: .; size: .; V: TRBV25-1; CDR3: CASSDIVARGNTIYF; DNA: TGTGCCAGCAGTGATATCGTGGCCAGGGGAAACACCATATATTTT
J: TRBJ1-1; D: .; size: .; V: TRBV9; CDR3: CASSVDVAMNTEAFF; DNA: TGTGCCAGCAGCGTAGACGTAGCGATGAACACTGAAGCTTTCTTT
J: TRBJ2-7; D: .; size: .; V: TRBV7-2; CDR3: CASSLASGEQYF; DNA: TGTGCCAGCAGCTTAGCGTCCGGGGAGCAGTACTTC
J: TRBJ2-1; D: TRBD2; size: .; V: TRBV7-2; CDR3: CASSGGTSRNEQFF; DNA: TGTGCCAGCAGCGGGGGGACTAGCCGTAATGAGCAGTTCTTC
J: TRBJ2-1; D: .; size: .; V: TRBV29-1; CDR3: CSAGLGGLNEQFF; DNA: TGCAGCGCCGGACTAGGGGGTCTCAATGAGCAGTTCTTC
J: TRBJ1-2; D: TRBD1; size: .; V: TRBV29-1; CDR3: CSVPKDRGVNYGYTF; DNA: TGCAGCGTTCCTAAGGACAGGGGAGTTAACTATGGCTACACCTTC
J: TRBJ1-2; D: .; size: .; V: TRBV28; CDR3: CASSYRANNYGYTF; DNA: TGTGCCAGCAGTTACAGGGCCAATAACTATGGCTACACCTTC
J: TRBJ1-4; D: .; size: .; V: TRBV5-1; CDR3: CASSLEATNEKLFF; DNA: TGCGCCAGCAGCTTAGAAGCAACTAATGAAAAACTGTTTTTT
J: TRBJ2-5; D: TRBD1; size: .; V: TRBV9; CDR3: CASSVTTGEETQYF; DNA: TGTGCCAGCAGCGTAACGACAGGGGAAGAGACCCAGTACTTC
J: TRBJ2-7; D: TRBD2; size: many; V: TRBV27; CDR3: CASGAPTGGEQYF; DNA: TGTGCCAGCGGGGCCCCGACGGGGGGCGAGCAGTACTTC
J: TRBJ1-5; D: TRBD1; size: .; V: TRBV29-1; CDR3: CSVAHPDRANNQPQHF; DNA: TGCAGCGTTGCCCACCCCGACAGGGCTAACAATCAGCCCCAGCATTTT
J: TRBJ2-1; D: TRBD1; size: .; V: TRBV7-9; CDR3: CASSWTGTGGDEQFF; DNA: TGTGCCAGCAGCTGGACCGGGACAGGGGGGGATGAGCAGTTCTTC
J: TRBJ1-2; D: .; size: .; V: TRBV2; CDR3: CASSARQSANYGYTF; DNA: TGTGCCAGCAGTGCACGACAGTCAGCTAACTATGGCTACACCTTC
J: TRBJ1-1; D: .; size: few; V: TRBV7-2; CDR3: CASSLILGGEDTEAFF; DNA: TGTGCCAGCAGCCTTATCTTGGGGGGAGAGGACACTGAAGCTTTCTTT
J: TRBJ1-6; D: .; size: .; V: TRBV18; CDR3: CASSQGSVSPLHF; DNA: TGTGCCAGCTCACAGGGTTCAGTTTCACCCCTCCACTTT
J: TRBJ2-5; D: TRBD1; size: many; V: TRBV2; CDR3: CASRDTGGQETQYF; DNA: TGTGCCAGCAGGGACACAGGGGGACAAGAGACCCAGTACTTC
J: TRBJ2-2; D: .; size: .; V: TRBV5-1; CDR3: CASSLQLRENTGELFF; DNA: TGCGCCAGCAGCTTGCAGCTCAGGGAGAACACCGGGGAGCTGTTTTTT
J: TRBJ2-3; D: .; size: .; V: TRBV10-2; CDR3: CASRASYRYTDTQYF; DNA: TGCGCCAGCAGGGCTAGCTACCGCTACACAGATACGCAGTATTTT
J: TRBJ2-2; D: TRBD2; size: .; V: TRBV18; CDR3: CASSKRAGGLAWTGELFF; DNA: TGTGCCAGCTCCAAAAGAGCGGGGGGACTAGCGTGGACCGGGGAGCTGTTTTTT
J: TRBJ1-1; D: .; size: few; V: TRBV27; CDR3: CASRVDWNTEAFF; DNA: TGTGCCAGCAGAGTCGATTGGAACACTGAAGCTTTCTTT
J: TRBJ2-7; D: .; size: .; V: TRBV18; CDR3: CASSPDSSYEQYF; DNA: TGTGCCAGCTCACCGGACAGCTCCTACGAGCAGTACTTC
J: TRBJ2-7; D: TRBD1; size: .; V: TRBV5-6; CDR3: CASSLGQGMTEQYF; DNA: TGTGCCAGCAGCTTGGGACAGGGTATGACCGAGCAGTACTTC
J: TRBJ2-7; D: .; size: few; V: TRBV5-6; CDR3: CASSFDRLRYEQYF; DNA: TGTGCCAGCAGCTTCGACAGGTTAAGGTACGAGCAGTACTTC
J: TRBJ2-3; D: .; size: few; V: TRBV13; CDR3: CASSGTGTDTQYF; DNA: TGTGCCAGCAGTGGGACTGGCACAGATACGCAGTATTTT
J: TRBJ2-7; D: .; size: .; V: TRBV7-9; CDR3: CASSFGDGSYEQYF; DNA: TGTGCCAGCAGCTTTGGGGACGGCTCCTACGAGCAGTACTTC
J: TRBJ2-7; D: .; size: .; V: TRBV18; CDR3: CASSRTDSYEQYF; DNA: TGTGCCAGCTCACGGACCGACTCCTACGAGCAGTACTTC
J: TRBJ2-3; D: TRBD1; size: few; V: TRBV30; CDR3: CAWSVQGADTQYF; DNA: TGTGCCTGGAGTGTACAGGGGGCAGATACGCAGTATTTT
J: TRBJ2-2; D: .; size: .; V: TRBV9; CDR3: CASSFRLNTGELFF; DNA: TGTGCCAGCAGCTTTCGATTAAACACCGGGGAGCTGTTTTTT
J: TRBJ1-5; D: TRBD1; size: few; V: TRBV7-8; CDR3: CASSLGDRNQPQHF; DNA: TGTGCCAGCAGCTTAGGGGACAGAAATCAGCCCCAGCATTTT
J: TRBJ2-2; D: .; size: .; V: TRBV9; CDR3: CASSEGSGELFF; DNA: TGTGCCAGCAGCGAAGGTAGCGGGGAGCTGTTTTTT
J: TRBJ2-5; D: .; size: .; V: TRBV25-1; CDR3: CASSDWGQPYQETQYF; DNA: TGTGCCAGCAGTGACTGGGGGCAACCGTACCAAGAGACCCAGTACTTC
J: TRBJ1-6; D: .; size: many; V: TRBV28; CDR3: CATSGSSYNSPLHF; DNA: TGTGCCACCTCGGGGAGCTCCTATAATTCACCCCTCCACTTT
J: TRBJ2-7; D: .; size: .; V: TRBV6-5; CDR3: CASSPGLDTYEQYF; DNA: TGTGCCAGCAGCCCGGGACTCGACACCTACGAGCAGTACTTC
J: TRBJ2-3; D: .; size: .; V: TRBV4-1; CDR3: CASSLTGRGSTDTQYF; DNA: TGCGCCAGCAGCCTAACGGGACGGGGTAGCACAGATACGCAGTATTTT
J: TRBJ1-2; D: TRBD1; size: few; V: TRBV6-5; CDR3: CASSRGQGRPGYTF; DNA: TGTGCCAGCAGCCGCGGACAGGGGCGACCTGGCTACACCTTC
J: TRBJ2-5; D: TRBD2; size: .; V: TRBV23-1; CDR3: CASKSGGPRCLRTQYF; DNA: TGCGCCAGCAAATCGGGAGGACCGCGTTGCCTACGGACCCAGTACTTC
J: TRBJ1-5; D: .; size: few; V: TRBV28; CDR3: CASSLGPGARDQPQHF; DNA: TGTGCCAGCAGTTTAGGCCCGGGGGCGCGGGATCAGCCCCAGCATTTT
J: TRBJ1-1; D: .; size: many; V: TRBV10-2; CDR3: CASRGDTEAFF; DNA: TGCGCCAGCAGAGGGGACACTGAAGCTTTCTTT
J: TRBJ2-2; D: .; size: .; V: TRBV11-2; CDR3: CASSLANTGELFF; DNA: TGTGCCAGCAGCTTGGCGAACACCGGGGAGCTGTTTTTT
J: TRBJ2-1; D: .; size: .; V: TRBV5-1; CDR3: CASSLEHRVMDEQFF; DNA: TGCGCCAGCAGCTTGGAACACAGGGTAATGGATGAGCAGTTCTTC
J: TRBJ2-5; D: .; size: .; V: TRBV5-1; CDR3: CASRLQGVGETQYF; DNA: TGCGCCAGCCGGTTACAGGGAGTTGGAGAGACCCAGTACTTC
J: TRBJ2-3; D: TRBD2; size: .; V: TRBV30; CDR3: CAWSAGLADTDTQYF; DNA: TGTGCCTGGAGCGCGGGACTAGCGGACACAGATACGCAGTATTTT
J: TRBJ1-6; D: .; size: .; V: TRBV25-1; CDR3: CASSEYTLGRNSPLHF; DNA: TGTGCCAGCAGTGAATATACACTAGGGAGGAATTCACCCCTCCACTTT
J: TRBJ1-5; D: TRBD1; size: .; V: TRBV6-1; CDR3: CATQGQHQPQHF; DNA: TGTGCCACCCAGGGACAGCATCAGCCCCAGCATTTT
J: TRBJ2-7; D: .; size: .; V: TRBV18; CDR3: CASSKTGQPDYEQYF; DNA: TGTGCCAGCTCAAAGACGGGACAACCGGACTACGAGCAGTACTTC
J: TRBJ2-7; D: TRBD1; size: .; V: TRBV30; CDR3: CAWGTATYEQYF; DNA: TGTGCCTGGGGGACAGCGACCTACGAGCAGTACTTC
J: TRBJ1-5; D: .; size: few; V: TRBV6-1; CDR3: CASTGNSNQPQHF; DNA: TGTGCCAGCACTGGAAATAGCAATCAGCCCCAGCATTTT
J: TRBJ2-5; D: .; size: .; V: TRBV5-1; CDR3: CASSSGGTVQETQYF; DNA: TGCGCCAGCAGCTCCGGAGGGACAGTCCAAGAGACCCAGTACTTC
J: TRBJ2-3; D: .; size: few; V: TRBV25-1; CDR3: CASSVGGDTQYF; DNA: TGTGCCAGCAGTGTAGGGGGAGATACGCAGTATTTT
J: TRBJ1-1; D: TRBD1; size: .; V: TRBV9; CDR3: CASSRDRGMNTEAFF; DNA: TGTGCCAGCAGCCGGGACAGGGGTATGAACACTGAAGCTTTCTTT
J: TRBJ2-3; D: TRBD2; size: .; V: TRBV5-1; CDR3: CASSLSRLAGMSDTQYF; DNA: TGCGCCAGCAGCTTGAGTAGACTAGCGGGGATGTCAGATACGCAGTATTTT
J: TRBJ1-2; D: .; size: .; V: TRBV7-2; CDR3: CASSLAGGKGYGYTF; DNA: TGTGCCAGCAGCTTAGCGGGGGGAAAAGGCTATGGCTACACCTTC